These 21 T cell receptor beta chains share one sample of origin, sequenced in a study of cytomegalovirus exposure and HLA in healthy donors. With 60 Vbeta and 13 Jbeta primers, the PCR was carried out. Sequenced by immunoSEQ multiplex PCR; TCRdb stores in-frame clones only, minus some. The table has some 180,000 clones, more than 65% seen once; the top ten hold around 3.5%. The sequencing input was PBMCs. The receptors originated from a man aged 40-50 years in good health and CMV-seropositive.

The chain employs TRBV27 and TRBJ2-3; 9 nucleotides match TRBD2. Per germline, CDR1 MNHEY and CDR2 SMNVEV (reference sequence). This CDR3 is 17 amino acids long. The ends lost 0 bases at V and 0 bases at J; junction bases unmatched: 4. DNA of the CDR3: TGTGCCAGCAGTTTATCGAGACTAGCGGCTAGCACAGATACGCAGTATTTT. Residues: CASSLSRLAASTDTQYF.

The rearrangement links TRBV5-1 to TRBJ2-6, with 10 positions matching TRBD1. V gave up 6 bases and J gave up 0 bases; unmatched junction bases: 15. The germline gives CDR1 SGHRS, CDR2 YFSETQ. This CDR3 spans 20 amino acids. CDR3 coding DNA: TGCGCCAGCACCCCCGACCCCGGGACAGGGGTATTCTCTGGGGCCAACGTCCTGACTTTC. Translated: CASTPDPGTGVFSGANVLTF.

The chain has TRBV9 and TRBJ2-3, with TRBD2 matching 9 bases. This CDR3 has 16 amino acids. Germline values: CDR1 SGDLS, CDR2 YYNGEE. Trimming took 7 bases from V and 1 from J; bases not matched to a gene: 10. The CDR3 sequence is CASGPPAGGRTDTQYF. The DNA for the CDR3 is TGTGCCAGCGGACCCCCGGCGGGGGGGCGCACAGATACGCAGTATTTT.

The chain is built from TRBV7-8 and TRBJ1-4; D unclear. V was pared by 3 bases and J by 1 base, with 15 bases between. The CDR3 has 17 amino acids. Germline V gene sequence: CDR1 SGHVS, CDR2 FQNEAQ. The DNA for the CDR3 is TGTGCCAGCAGCTTTACTCCCTCCGGGGTAACTAATGAAAAACTGTTTTTT. This translates into CASSFTPSGVTNEKLFF.

This chain connects TRBV5-4 to TRBJ2-7; D remains ambiguous. V lost 2 bases and J lost 3, with 3 bases in between. This CDR3 has 11 residues. Germline V gene data show CDR1 as SGHNT and CDR2 as YYREEE (reference sequence). The CDR3 sequence is CASSFNYEQYF. The CDR3 nucleotides read TGTGCCAGCAGCTTCAACTACGAGCAGTACTTC.

Note on this clone: Other DNA sequences within the sample encode an identical CDR3. The V and J genes are TRBV6-1 and TRBJ1-6; the D is unclear. The CDR3 is made up of 14 amino acids. Germline-derived CDR1 and CDR2 are MNHNS and SASEGT. V was trimmed by 1 base and J by 9 bases, leaving 10 bases between them. The CDR3 DNA reads as TGTGCCAGCAGTGAAGGGACCCGGGGTTCACCCCTCCACTTT. Encoded protein: CASSEGTRGSPLHF.

The table lists this clone with a few counts. The V gene is TRBV12-2, the J gene TRBJ2-1; TRBD1 is the table's D call and was not checked against the DNA. TRBV12-2 is given as a pseudogene. The CDR3 length is 17 residues. The CDR3 coding sequence is TGTGCAAGTCGCTTAGCGTGCCAGGGGGGACCCTACAATGAGCAGTTCTTC. Amino acids: CASRLACQGGPYNEQFF.

The rearrangement uses TRBV18 and TRBJ1-2, with a tentative D call TRBD1 (6 bases). Germline loops: CDR1 KGHSH, CDR2 LQKENI. The V gene lost 3 bases and the J gene lost 5 bases, with 10 bases spanning the gap. This CDR3 is 13 amino acids long. CDR3: CASSPNRDYGYTF. The CDR3 region has the DNA TGTGCCAGCTCACCTAACAGGGATTATGGCTACACCTTC.

The chain joins TRBV28 to TRBJ1-2; the match to TRBD1 covers 10 bases. Per germline, CDR1 MDHEN and CDR2 SYDVKM. Losses at the gene ends were 6 bases for V and 5 bases for J; bases not matched to a gene: 12. This CDR3 has 16 residues. For the CDR3, the DNA is TGTGCCAGCAGGATGACAGGGGGCGCACCCTCTTATGGCTACACCTTC. Translation gives CASRMTGGAPSYGYTF.

The CDR3 region is CASRPGSTTGTQYF. CDR3 DNA: TGTGCCAGCAGACCCGGGTCCACGACTGGGACCCAGTACTTC. The chain uses TRBV2 and TRBJ2-5, with D unresolved. CDR3 length: 14 amino acids. The germline V gene has CDR1 SNHLY and CDR2 FYNNEI. V dropped 6 bases and J dropped 7 bases, with 18 bases sitting between them.

This chain's CDR3 is CASKNRDFNPAFF. In DNA form, the CDR3 reads TGTGCCAGCAAAAATCGGGATTTTAACCCAGCTTTCTTT. V and J are TRBV2 and TRBJ1-1; D gene uncertain. Germline-derived CDR1 and CDR2 are SNHLY and FYNNEI. CDR3 length: 13 residues. V was trimmed by 7 bases and J by 10 bases, leaving 19 bases between them.

This clone showed up just a few times. The chain couples TRBV7-2 to TRBJ2-3, with TRBD1 identical over 7 bases. CDR3 length: 16 amino acids. Trimming removed 0 bases from V and 5 bases from J; junction bases left unmatched: 8. The germline V gene encodes CDR1 SGHTA and CDR2 FQGNSA. CDR3 sequence (DNA): TGTGCCAGCAGCTTAGCTGGGGGACAGAGGGGAGATACGCAGTATTTT. Amino acid sequence: CASSLAGGQRGDTQYF.

The J gene is TRBJ2-2, the V gene TRBV2, with 7 bases identical to TRBD2. Germline loops: CDR1 SNHLY, CDR2 FYNNEI. This CDR3 contains 19 residues. V lost 4 bases to trimming and J lost 1 base; unmatched junction nucleotides: 15. In nucleotides, the CDR3 is TGTGCCAGCAGTGTGGGGAGGTGGGGAGGGGACCTGAACACCGGGGAGCTGTTTTTT. Residues: CASSVGRWGGDLNTGELFF.

V gene TRBV4-3 combines with J gene TRBJ2-1; the match to TRBD2 covers 10 bases. Trimming at V came to 0 bases and at J to 12 bases, leaving 5 bases not matched to a gene. This CDR3 has 14 amino acids. CDR1 and CDR2 from the germline V gene are LGHNA and YSLEER. The CDR3 bases are TGCGCCAGCAGCCAAGAGCTAGCGGGAGCTGGGCAGTTCTTC. Translated: CASSQELAGAGQFF.

This sequence joins TRBV11-3 and TRBJ2-2; no reliable D call. This CDR3 has 15 amino acids. CDR1 is SGHNT and CDR2 is YENEEA in the germline V gene. Trimming cost V 1 base and J 7 bases, with 13 bases left between them. CDR3 protein: CASSLGSREVGELFF. Written as DNA, the CDR3 is TGTGCCAGCAGCTTAGGCTCCCGCGAGGTCGGGGAGCTGTTTTTT.

The chain has TRBV15 and TRBJ1-6; D ambiguous. The CDR3 has 13 residues. The V end lost 7 bases, the J end lost 10 bases, and 14 bases lay between the germline ends. Germline V lookup: CDR1 LNHNV, CDR2 YYDKDF (reference sequence). CDR3: CATMRDLNSPLHF. CDR3 DNA sequence: TGTGCCACCATGCGGGATCTTAACTCACCCCTCCACTTT.

The chain is built from TRBV2 and TRBJ2-2; TRBD2 aligns across 8 bases. Germline V gene lookup returns CDR1 SNHLY and CDR2 FYNNEI. The CDR3 runs to 13 residues. V gave up 11 bases and J gave up 5 bases; unmatched junction bases: 7. Here the CDR3 reads CAPGLGGTGELFF. CDR3 nucleotides: TGTGCCCCGGGACTAGGCGGGACCGGGGAGCTGTTTTTT.

The V and J genes are TRBV19 and TRBJ1-5; perhaps TRBD1 as D (5 bases). Germline CDR1 LNHDA, CDR2 SQIVND (reference sequence). The CDR3 loop spans 15 amino acids. V was shortened by 6 bases and J by 4 bases, with 16 bases between the two germline ends. For the CDR3, the DNA is TGTGCCAGTAGCTCAAGCGGAGGGGCAAATCAGCCCCAGCATTTT. This sequence encodes CASSSSGGANQPQHF.

This sequence joins TRBV6-1 and TRBJ1-1; possible D gene TRBD1, 6 bases. V dropped 6 bases and J dropped 8 bases, with 19 bases sitting between them. The CDR3 loop spans 14 amino acids. Germline V gene data show CDR1 as MNHNS and CDR2 as SASEGT. CDR3 nucleotides: TGTGCCAGCAGGCACTTTGGGGGCCGACCGGAAGCTTTCTTT. Amino acid sequence: CASRHFGGRPEAFF.

This clone showed up just a few times. This chain links TRBV20-1 with TRBJ1-2; D not resolved. Trimming pared 8 bases from V and 6 bases from J, leaving 10 bases between. CDR1 is DFQATT and CDR2 is SNEGSKA in the germline V gene (reference sequence). This CDR3 is 10 amino acids long. CDR3 DNA: TGCAGTACTCGCCATCATGGCTACACCTTC. As protein: CSTRHHGYTF.

V gene TRBV18 combines with J gene TRBJ2-5; TRBD1 might be the D (5 bases). Germline lookup yields CDR1 KGHSH and CDR2 LQKENI. The V and J ends lost 2 bases and 5 bases respectively, with 15 bases between them. This CDR3 spans 15 amino acids. CDR3 coding DNA: TGTGCCAGCTCACCAATGTGGGATGCAGGGGAGACCCAGTACTTC. Translated, it gives CASSPMWDAGETQYF.